Included here is one TCR beta chain sequence, with context. V lost 2 bases and J 0 bases, leaving 10 bases between the germline ends. The CDR3 contains 15 residues. CDR1 is KGHSH and CDR2 is LQKENI in the germline V gene. This record comes from a study of T cell changes during pregnancy in multiple sclerosis. Clones were sequenced by immunoSEQ multiplex PCR, and TCRdb holds only the in-frame ones, with some missing. The sample has fewer than 80,000 clones; 90% to 95% are singletons. The clonotype comes from a female donor in good health, enrolled as a control in a pregnancy study. This rearrangement joins TRBV18 to TRBJ1-1, with D tentatively TRBD1 (6 bases). Sequenced material: CD4+ T cells from peripheral blood mononuclear cells, taken in the third trimester of pregnancy. This chain's CDR3 is CASSPIRDMNTEAFF. In DNA form, the CDR3 reads TGTGCCAGCTCACCAATCAGGGACATGAACACTGAAGCTTTCTTT.